A single sample gave rise to the 11 T cell receptor beta chains below, sequenced in a study of cytomegalovirus exposure and HLA in healthy donors. Both 60 Vbeta primers and 13 Jbeta primers went into the PCR. Using immunoSEQ multiplex PCR, the repertoire was profiled, and TCRdb retains in-frame clones only, with some absent. The top ten clones hold about 15% of a sample with about 140,000 clones, around 73% of them seen once. The sequenced sample consisted of PBMCs. These receptors were obtained from a human donor in good health.

This chain links TRBV5-4 with TRBJ2-7; 8 bases are shared with TRBD2. This CDR3 contains 12 residues. V gave up 5 bases and J gave up 4 bases; unmatched junction bases: 2. The germline CDR1 and CDR2 sequences are SGHNT and YYREEE (reference sequence). CDR3: CASSRGGYEQYF. The CDR3 DNA reads TGTGCCAGCAGTCGGGGGGGGTACGAGCAGTACTTC.

Only one count was recorded for this clone. The chain recombines TRBV27 with TRBJ1-2, with 8 positions matching TRBD1. The CDR3 covers 13 residues. Germline lookup yields CDR1 MNHEY and CDR2 SMNVEV (reference sequence). The trim removed 6 bases at V and 4 bases at J, leaving 4 bases unmatched. The CDR3 region is CASSRGQVYGYTF. The DNA of the CDR3 is TGTGCCAGCAGCCGGGGACAGGTCTATGGCTACACCTTC.

V usage is TRBV27 and J usage is TRBJ2-1; 7 positions agree with TRBD2. The CDR3 extends over 18 amino acids. Trimming removed 5 bases from V and 1 base from J; junction bases left unmatched: 14. Per germline, CDR1 MNHEY and CDR2 SMNVEV (reference sequence). The CDR3 spells CASSHPAGGGGSYNEQFF. Here the CDR3 DNA reads TGTGCCAGCAGTCACCCGGCCGGCGGGGGAGGGTCCTACAATGAGCAGTTCTTC.

This chain joins TRBV7-8 and TRBJ2-7; 8 bases map to TRBD1. Germline assignment: CDR1 SGHVS and CDR2 FQNEAQ. Trimming removed 5 bases from V and 2 bases from J; junction bases left unmatched: 11. This CDR3 has 16 amino acids. The CDR3 DNA sequence: TGTGCCAGCAGCCGGGCCGGAACAGGGGGAGCCTACGAGCAGTACTTC. It translates to CASSRAGTGGAYEQYF.

This sequence joins TRBV28 and TRBJ1-2; 7 bases map to TRBD1. V was clipped by 3 bases and J by 5 bases; unmatched bases: 3. CDR3 length equals 13 residues. Germline V gives CDR1 MDHEN, CDR2 SYDVKM. CDR3 residues: CASSLTGKYGYTF. For the CDR3, the DNA is TGTGCCAGCAGTTTGACAGGGAAATATGGCTACACCTTC.

This clone appeared a few times. J is TRBJ1-5 and V is TRBV13; D gene uncertain. Germline V CDR1 and CDR2: PRHDT, FYEKMQ (reference sequence). Between the trimmed V and J ends, which lost 4 bases and 6 bases, there was a span of 13 bases. This CDR3 is built from 14 residues. In DNA, the CDR3 is TGTGCCAGCAGCTCGGGCCCCGAGGGTCAGCCCCAGCATTTT. Residues: CASSSGPEGQPQHF.

DNA of the CDR3: TGTGCCAGCAGCAGAGCTTACACCGGGGAGCTGTTTTTT. Translated, it gives CASSRAYTGELFF. The chain is built from TRBV7-2 and TRBJ2-2; D gene uncertain. Germline values: CDR1 SGHTA, CDR2 FQGNSA. The V and J ends lost 5 bases and 3 bases respectively, with 7 bases between them. CDR3 length: 13 residues.

This clone was observed a few times. This rearrangement joins TRBV7-2 to TRBJ2-1, with TRBD1 identical over 9 bases. Germline CDR1 SGHTA, CDR2 FQGNSA. J lost 4 bases, V lost 7 bases, and 8 bases had no gene match. CDR3 length: 15 amino acids. The CDR3 coding sequence is TGTGCCAGCACCACCGGACAGGGGCCTTACAATGAGCAGTTCTTC. This gives the protein CASTTGQGPYNEQFF.

The CDR3 protein is CAISERQGLVYEQYF. The CDR3 nucleotides read TGTGCCATCAGTGAGCGCCAGGGGCTCGTCTACGAGCAGTACTTC. The chain uses TRBV10-3 and TRBJ2-7; possibly TRBD1 for D (6 bases). This CDR3 contains 15 residues. V gave up 2 bases and J gave up 3 bases, with 14 bases separating them. CDR1 is ENHRY and CDR2 is SYGVKD in the germline V gene.

This clone was detected only a few times. The gene calls are TRBV7-6 and TRBJ2-7; D may be TRBD1 (6 bases). The CDR3 is made up of 13 amino acids. Germline values: CDR1 SGHVS, CDR2 FNYEAQ. The ends were cut back, 6 bases at V and 3 bases at J, with 12 bases in the middle. Here the CDR3 DNA reads TGTGCCAGCAGTCAGGGGCGAAGCTACGAGCAGTACTTC. Translated: CASSQGRSYEQYF.

J is TRBJ1-2 and V is TRBV29-1, with 9 bases fitting TRBD1. Unmatched junction bases numbered 9, after V lost 4 bases and J lost 3 bases. Germline loops: CDR1 SQVTM, CDR2 ANQGSEA. The length of the CDR3 is 15 residues. The CDR3 nucleotides are TGCAGCGTTGGAGACAGGGGGGACCTTGACTATGGCTACACCTTC. This translates into CSVGDRGDLDYGYTF.